The 24 T cell receptor beta chains reported below all come from one sample, sequenced in a study of blood T cell repertoires in COVID-19. Assay used: immunoSEQ multiplex PCR; TCRdb lists only in-frame clones, some missing. The table includes approximately 400,000 clones, approximately 90% detected once. The sequencing sample was made of PBMCs or T cells enriched from blood (not recorded which). The receptor set was obtained from a woman aged 40 to 55 who had been exposed to COVID-19.

This chain uses TRBV4-1 with TRBJ1-2, with 9 bases matching TRBD1. Germline CDR1 MGHRA, CDR2 YSYEKL. CDR3 length: 15 amino acids. With 3 bases clipped from V and 5 bases from J, the junction kept 7 bases outside the gene matches. The CDR3 loop reads CASSHQQGAGYGYTF. As DNA, the CDR3 is TGCGCCAGCAGCCACCAACAGGGGGCGGGATATGGCTACACCTTC.

The chain is built from TRBV27 and TRBJ1-5; 7 bases are a match to TRBD1. Germline V CDR1 and CDR2: MNHEY, SMNVEV (reference sequence). V shed 6 bases and J 0 bases; nucleotides not matched to a gene: 5. This CDR3 contains 15 residues. The DNA for the CDR3 is TGTGCCAGCAGCTCGGGACAGCTTAGCAATCAGCCCCAGCATTTT. Protein product: CASSSGQLSNQPQHF.

CDR3 DNA sequence: TGTGCCAGCAGCACAACAGGGGGAAACTCTGGAAACACCATATATTTT. This codes for CASSTTGGNSGNTIYF. The rearrangement links TRBV9 to TRBJ1-3; 8 bases agree with TRBD1. CDR1 and CDR2 (germline): SGDLS, YYNGEE. V shed 4 bases, J shed 0 bases, and the junction held 6 bases outside the gene matches. This CDR3 has 16 residues. Supplemented by reference TRBV9 and TRBJ1-3, the full variable domain reads DSGVTQTPKHLITATGQRVTLRCSPRSGDLSVYWYQQSLDQGLQFLIQYYNGEERAKGNILERFSAQQFPDLHSELNLSSLELGDSALYFCASSTTGGNSGNTIYFGEGSWLTVV.

The chain recombines TRBV18 with TRBJ2-3, with 7 bases identical to TRBD1. Trimming at V came to 3 bases and at J to 0 bases, leaving 6 bases not matched to a gene. The CDR3 spans 16 residues. Germline loops: CDR1 KGHSH, CDR2 LQKENI. This CDR3 is CASSPDRPASTDTQYF. The DNA for the CDR3 is TGTGCCAGCTCACCGGACAGGCCAGCTAGCACAGATACGCAGTATTTT. Supplemented by reference TRBV18 and TRBJ2-3, the full variable domain reads NAGVMQNPRHLVRRRGQEARLRCSPMKGHSHVYWYRQLPEEGLKFMVYLQKENIIDESGMPKERFSAEFPKEGPSILRIQQVVRGDSAAYFCASSPDRPASTDTQYFGPGTRLTVL.

V is TRBV2 and J is TRBJ1-3, with 8 bases fitting TRBD1. Trimming removed 7 bases from V and 0 bases from J; junction bases left unmatched: 5. The CDR3 covers 15 residues. The germline V gene has CDR1 SNHLY and CDR2 FYNNEI. As DNA, the CDR3 is TGTGCCAGCACCCGGGACAGGCCCTCTGGAAACACCATATATTTT. Its translation: CASTRDRPSGNTIYF.

This chain connects TRBV29-1 to TRBJ1-6; D is ambiguous. Trimming took off 0 bases at V and 0 bases at J, with 9 bases between the two ends. The CDR3 consists of 16 residues. Germline CDR1 is SQVTM and CDR2 is ANQGSEA. This chain's CDR3 is CSVEDRRSSYNSPLHF. Written as DNA, the CDR3 is TGCAGCGTTGAAGATCGAAGGAGCTCCTATAATTCACCCCTCCACTTT.

The chain links TRBV19 to TRBJ1-5; D unclear. The V end lost 6 bases, the J end lost 1 base, and 7 bases lay between the germline ends. Germline CDR1 reads LNHDA; CDR2 reads SQIVND (reference sequence). The length of the CDR3 is 13 residues. The CDR3 loop is CASRTASNQPQHF. The CDR3 DNA reads as TGTGCCAGTAGAACAGCCAGCAATCAGCCCCAGCATTTT.

V usage is TRBV5-4 and J usage is TRBJ2-3; 7 nucleotides align to TRBD1. The CDR3 extends over 15 amino acids. V dropped 2 bases and J dropped 1; count of bases not matched to a gene: 4. CDR1 and CDR2 from the germline V gene are SGHNT and YYREEE (reference sequence). The CDR3 sequence is CASSFEGARTDTQYF. The CDR3 DNA sequence: TGTGCCAGCAGCTTTGAGGGGGCCCGCACAGATACGCAGTATTTT.

The chain has TRBV7-2 and TRBJ1-2; 10 bases map to TRBD1. The germline CDR1 and CDR2 sequences are SGHTA and FQGNSA. The V and J ends lost 6 bases and 7 bases, in that order; junction bases with no gene match: 5. The CDR3 runs to 13 residues. The CDR3 is CASSPDRGPGYTF. The DNA for the CDR3 is TGTGCCAGCAGTCCTGACAGGGGGCCTGGCTACACCTTC.

This clone showed up just a few times. The rearrangement uses TRBV5-4 and TRBJ1-2, with a tentative D call TRBD1 (5 bases). This CDR3 region has 13 residues. Germline CDR1 and CDR2: SGHNT and YYREEE (reference sequence). Trimming left V 4 bases short and J 4 bases short, with 11 bases between. The DNA of the CDR3 is TGTGCCAGCAGCCCGGGACTGAGCTATGGCTACACCTTC. Translating it yields CASSPGLSYGYTF.

This rearrangement joins TRBV10-2 to TRBJ1-1, with a possible D match to TRBD1 (6 bases). The germline V gene has CDR1 WSHSY and CDR2 SAAADI. Deletions cut 7 bases from V and 3 bases from J, with 12 bases between. CDR3 length: 13 residues. The DNA for the CDR3 is TGCGCCAGCACTGACAGGAGGGACACTGAAGCTTTCTTT. Its protein product is CASTDRRDTEAFF.

The chain is built from TRBV5-1 and TRBJ2-3, with TRBD1 identical over 8 bases. The CDR3 has 14 residues. V shed 1 base and J 9 bases; nucleotides not matched to a gene: 7. CDR1 and CDR2 from the germline V gene are SGHRS and YFSETQ. CDR3 loop: CASSLTLDRETQYF. The DNA of the CDR3 is TGCGCCAGCAGCTTGACCCTGGACAGGGAAACGCAGTATTTT.

V and J are TRBV19 and TRBJ1-6; D gene uncertain. This CDR3 region has 15 residues. The germline V gene has CDR1 LNHDA and CDR2 SQIVND (reference sequence). Trimming took off 3 bases at V and 7 bases at J, with 13 bases between the two ends. CDR3: CASSILPAENSPLHF. The DNA of the CDR3 is TGTGCCAGTAGTATCCTTCCTGCCGAGAATTCACCCCTCCACTTT.

The rearrangement links TRBV10-1 to TRBJ2-2, with 9 bases matching TRBD1. CDR1 is WNHNN and CDR2 is SYGVQD in the germline V gene (reference sequence). J was trimmed by 6 bases and V by 4 bases; bases with no gene match: 6. CDR3 length: 15 amino acids. The CDR3: CASSGTGATAGELFF. In DNA, the CDR3 is TGCGCCAGCAGTGGGACAGGGGCAACGGCCGGGGAGCTGTTTTTT.

This clone appeared once. The chain recombines TRBV6-5 with TRBJ1-2; 12 bases agree with TRBD1. CDR3 length equals 16 residues. The trim removed 2 bases at V and 2 bases at J, leaving 3 bases unmatched. Germline V CDR1 and CDR2: MNHEY, SVGAGI. CDR3 DNA: TGTGCCAGCAGTTACCCCGGGACAGGGGGCAACTATGGCTACACCTTC. Its protein product is CASSYPGTGGNYGYTF.

This sequence joins TRBV18 and TRBJ1-1; D call uncertain. This CDR3 is built from 13 residues. V dropped 2 bases and J dropped 0 bases, with 4 bases sitting between them. Germline V lookup: CDR1 KGHSH, CDR2 LQKENI. The DNA for the CDR3 is TGTGCCAGCTCACCAGAGGTGAACACTGAAGCTTTCTTT. It is translated as CASSPEVNTEAFF.

This clone was recorded a few times. The rearrangement joins TRBV5-1 to TRBJ2-7; the match to TRBD2 covers 9 bases. Germline assignment: CDR1 SGHRS and CDR2 YFSETQ. V trimming: 2 bases; J trimming: 1 base; junction bases outside the gene matches: 7. The CDR3 totals 16 residues. In DNA, the CDR3 is TGCGCCAGCAGCTTAGGTGGGACTAGCCTGTCCTACGAGCAGTACTTC. It encodes CASSLGGTSLSYEQYF. The full variable domain, rest sourced from reference TRBV5-1 and TRBJ2-7, is KAGVTQTPRYLIKTRGQQVTLSCSPISGHRSVSWYQQTPGQGLQFLFEYFSETQRNKGNFPGRFSGRQFSNSRSEMNVSTLELGDSALYLCASSLGGTSLSYEQYFGPGTRLTVT.

V gene TRBV4-2 combines with J gene TRBJ2-7; 9 bases line up with TRBD2. V shed 0 bases and J 2 bases; nucleotides not matched to a gene: 11. From germline, CDR1 is LGHNA and CDR2 YNFKEQ. This CDR3 has 18 residues. The CDR3 coding sequence is TGTGCCAGCAGCCAAGATTCCTCGGCTAGCGGGACCCCCTACGAGCAGTACTTC. Protein product: CASSQDSSASGTPYEQYF.

The chain recombines TRBV5-1 with TRBJ2-5, with D perhaps matching TRBD1 (6 bases). CDR1 is SGHRS and CDR2 is YFSETQ in the germline V gene. V lost 5 bases, J lost 4 bases, and 18 bases lay in between. CDR3 size: 15 residues. The DNA of the CDR3 is TGCGCCAGCAGTCGGCTAGGGGGTCCGGTAGAGACCCAGTACTTC. Translating gives CASSRLGGPVETQYF. Supplemented by reference TRBV5-1 and TRBJ2-5, the full variable domain reads KAGVTQTPRYLIKTRGQQVTLSCSPISGHRSVSWYQQTPGQGLQFLFEYFSETQRNKGNFPGRFSGRQFSNSRSEMNVSTLELGDSALYLCASSRLGGPVETQYFGPGTRLLVL.

This clone was counted a single time. This chain links TRBV5-6 with TRBJ1-1; 8 nucleotides align to TRBD1. V shed 4 bases, J shed 10 bases, and the junction held 15 bases outside the gene matches. The CDR3 is 15 residues long. Per germline, CDR1 SGHDT and CDR2 YYEEEE. CDR3 sequence: CASSTDRGPKPPAFF. The CDR3 coding sequence is TGTGCCAGCAGCACCGACAGGGGCCCAAAACCCCCAGCTTTCTTT.

CDR3 in amino acids: CASSYSAGNYGYTF. The CDR3 DNA is TGTGCCAGCAGTTACTCCGCCGGGAACTATGGCTACACCTTC. The chain carries TRBV6-6 and TRBJ1-2; no clear D gene. This CDR3 contains 14 residues. Trimming removed 0 bases at V and 2 bases at J, with 7 bases between. Germline CDR1 is MNHNY and CDR2 is SVGAGI (reference sequence).

This chain connects TRBV6-5 to TRBJ1-2, with 9 bases that match TRBD1. CDR3 size: 16 residues. The V and J ends lost 2 bases and 4 bases, in that order; junction bases with no gene match: 8. Germline V gene sequence: CDR1 MNHEY, CDR2 SVGAGI. CDR3 amino acids: CASSYVNRGPGYGYTF. The CDR3 DNA sequence: TGTGCCAGCAGTTACGTCAACAGGGGGCCCGGCTATGGCTACACCTTC.

The genes are TRBV2 and TRBJ2-1, with D uncertain. V lost 6 bases and J 6 bases, leaving 12 bases between the germline ends. Germline values: CDR1 SNHLY, CDR2 FYNNEI. CDR3 length equals 13 residues. CDR3 protein: CASRESFPNEQFF. The DNA of the CDR3 is TGTGCCAGCAGGGAATCCTTCCCCAATGAGCAGTTCTTC.

The chain is built from TRBV2 and TRBJ1-2; unclear D gene. V was shortened by 3 bases and J by 4 bases, with 12 bases between the two germline ends. This CDR3 has 14 residues. The germline gives CDR1 SNHLY, CDR2 FYNNEI. The CDR3, as DNA: TGTGCCAGCAGTGAGCTGGGCGGACTCTATGGCTACACCTTC. Translated, it gives CASSELGGLYGYTF. Full variable domain (rest looked up from reference TRBV2 and TRBJ1-2): EPEVTQTPSHQVTQMGQEVILRCVPISNHLYFYWYRQILGQKVEFLVSFYNNEISEKSEIFDDQFSVERPDGSNFTLKIRSTKLEDSAMYFCASSELGGLYGYTFGSGTRLTVV.